What follows are 5 T cell receptor beta chains derived from one specimen sequenced in a study of blood T cell repertoires in COVID-19 (dated by TCRdb to between 2020 and 2021). Libraries were constructed by the immunoSEQ multiplex PCR assay. The source is immuneACCESS, and TCRdb retained only in-frame sequences with V and J called. Part of the clones is not carried over; for the studies checked, unresolved V genes explain less than half of this, and the remainder is unexplained. Present in this sample are about 220,000 clones, 75% to 90% of which were seen just once. The ten largest account for around 4.7% of the sample. Sequenced: peripheral blood. The source is a human donor in a cohort sampled during active COVID-19.

This chain connects TRBV29-1 to TRBJ1-3; D call uncertain. From germline, CDR1 is SQVTM and CDR2 ANQGSEA. The CDR3 has 11 residues. Trimming removed 6 bases from V and 1 base from J, with 4 bases in between. The CDR3 reads CSVLSGNTIYF. The CDR3 bases are TGCAGCGTCTTATCTGGAAACACCATATATTTT. Looking up the rest from reference TRBV29-1 and TRBJ1-3 gives the full variable domain: SAVISQKPSRDICQRGTSLTIQCQVDSQVTMMFWYRQQPGQSLTLIATANQGSEATYESGFVIDKFPISRPNLTFSTLTVSNMSPEDSSIYLCSVLSGNTIYFGEGSWLTVV.

The gene calls are TRBV10-3 and TRBJ1-6; D is unresolved. The V end lost 3 bases, the J end lost 7 bases, and 7 bases lay between the germline ends. This CDR3 is 13 amino acids long. Germline lookup yields CDR1 ENHRY and CDR2 SYGVKD. This CDR3 is CAISDRLNSPLHF. CDR3 nucleotides: TGTGCCATCAGTGACAGGCTAAATTCACCCCTCCACTTT.

The rearrangement joins TRBV28 to TRBJ2-5, with 7 bases that match TRBD2. TRBJ2-7 matches the DNA end more closely, so the J call is doubtful. There are 14 residues in the CDR3. Germline CDR1 is MDHEN and CDR2 is SYDVKM. In DNA, the CDR3 is TGTGCCAGCAGTACCGTAGGGACTATCTACGAGCAGTACTTC. Encoded protein: CASSTVGTIYEQYF.

The chain has TRBV4-3 and TRBJ2-7; the match to TRBD2 covers 13 bases. CDR1 and CDR2 (germline): LGHNA, YSLEER. The CDR3 runs to 16 residues. J lost 2 bases, V lost 2 bases, and 3 bases had no gene match. The CDR3 reads CASSQSGLAGAYEQYF. The CDR3 bases are TGCGCCAGCAGCCAATCAGGACTAGCGGGAGCCTACGAGCAGTACTTC.

The chain has TRBV6-5 and TRBJ2-5, with D hard to call. V lost 6 bases to trimming and J lost 1 base, with 3 bases between them. The CDR3 runs to 11 residues. Germline assignment: CDR1 MNHEY and CDR2 SVGAGI. DNA of the CDR3: TGTGCCAGCAGCGGCCAAGAGACCCAGTACTTC. Protein product: CASSGQETQYF.